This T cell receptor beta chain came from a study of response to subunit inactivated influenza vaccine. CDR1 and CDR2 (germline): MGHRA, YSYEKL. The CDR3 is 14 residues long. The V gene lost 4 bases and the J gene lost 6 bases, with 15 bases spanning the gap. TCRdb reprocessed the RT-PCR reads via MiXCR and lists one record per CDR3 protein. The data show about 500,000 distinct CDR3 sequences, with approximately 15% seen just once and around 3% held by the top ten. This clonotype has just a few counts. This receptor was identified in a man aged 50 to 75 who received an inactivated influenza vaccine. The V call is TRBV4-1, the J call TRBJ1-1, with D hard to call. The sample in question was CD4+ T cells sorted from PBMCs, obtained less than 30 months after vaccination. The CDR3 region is CASSPRAPVAEAFF. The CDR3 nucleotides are TGCGCCAGCAGCCCTAGGGCCCCGGTCGCTGAAGCTTTCTTT.